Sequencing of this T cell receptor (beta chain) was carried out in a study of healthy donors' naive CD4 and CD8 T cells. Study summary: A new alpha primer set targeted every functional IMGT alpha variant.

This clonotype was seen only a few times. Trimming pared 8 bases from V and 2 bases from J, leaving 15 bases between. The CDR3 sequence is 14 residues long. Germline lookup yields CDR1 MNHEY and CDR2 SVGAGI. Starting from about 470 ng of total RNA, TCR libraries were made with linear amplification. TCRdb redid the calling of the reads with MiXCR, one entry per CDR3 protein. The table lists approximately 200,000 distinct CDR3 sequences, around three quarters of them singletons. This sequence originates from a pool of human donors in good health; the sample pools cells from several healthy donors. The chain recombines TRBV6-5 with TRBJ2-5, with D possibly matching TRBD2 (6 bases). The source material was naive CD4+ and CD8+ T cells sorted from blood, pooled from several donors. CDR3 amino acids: CASAPAGRQETQYF. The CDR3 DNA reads TGTGCCAGCGCCCCGGCAGGGAGGCAAGAGACCCAGTACTTC.